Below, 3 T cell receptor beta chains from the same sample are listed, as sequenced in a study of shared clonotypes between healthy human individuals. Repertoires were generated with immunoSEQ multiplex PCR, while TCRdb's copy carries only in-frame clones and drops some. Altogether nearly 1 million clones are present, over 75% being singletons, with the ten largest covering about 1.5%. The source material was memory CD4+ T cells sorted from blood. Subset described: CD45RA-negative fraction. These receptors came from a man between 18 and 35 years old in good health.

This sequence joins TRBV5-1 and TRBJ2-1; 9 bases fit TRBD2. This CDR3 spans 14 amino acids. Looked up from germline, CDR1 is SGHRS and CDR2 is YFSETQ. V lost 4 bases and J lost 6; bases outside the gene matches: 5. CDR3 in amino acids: CASSTGTSSNEQFF. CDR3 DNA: TGCGCCAGCAGCACCGGGACTAGCAGCAATGAGCAGTTCTTC.

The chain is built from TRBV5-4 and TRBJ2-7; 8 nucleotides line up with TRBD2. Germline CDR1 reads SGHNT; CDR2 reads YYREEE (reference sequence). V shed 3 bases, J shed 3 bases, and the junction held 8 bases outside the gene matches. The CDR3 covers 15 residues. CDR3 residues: CASSSTGTRDYEQYF. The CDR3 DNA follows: TGTGCCAGCAGCTCAACCGGGACTAGAGACTACGAGCAGTACTTC.

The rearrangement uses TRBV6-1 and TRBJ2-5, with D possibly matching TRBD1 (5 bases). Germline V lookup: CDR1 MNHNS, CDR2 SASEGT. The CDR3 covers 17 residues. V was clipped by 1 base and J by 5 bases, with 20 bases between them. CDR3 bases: TGTGCCAGCAGTGAAGTGCAGGGAACCCCAGGGTGGGAGACCCAGTACTTC. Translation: CASSEVQGTPGWETQYF.